These 10 T cell receptor beta chains came from one sample sequenced in a study of T cells in Graves' hyperthyroidism and ophthalmopathy. Amplification of TCR beta CDR3 regions used RNA as the template. TCR CDR3 underwent first-round RT-PCR with the HTBI primer set. TCRdb reprocessed the multiplex PCR reads via MiXCR and lists one record per CDR3 protein. The sample carries 220,000 or so distinct CDR3 sequences, 16% recorded once. Input material: blood. The receptors derive from a woman in her late teens or twenties with Graves' ophthalmopathy.

This clonotype was detected ten times or more. The genes are TRBV5-1 and TRBJ2-3; 10 bases are a match to TRBD2. CDR1 and CDR2 (germline): SGHRS, YFSETQ. The CDR3 is 15 amino acids. Trimming cost V 4 bases and J 0 bases; bases outside gene matches: 2. The CDR3 loop reads CASSQRGGSTDTQYF. In DNA form, the CDR3 reads TGCGCCAGCAGCCAGCGGGGGGGGAGCACAGATACGCAGTATTTT.

Notes on this clonotype: This may arise from a read error, as a much more abundant clone is one base away. This chain joins TRBV4-2 and TRBJ1-1; tentative D call: TRBD1 (6 bases). V dropped 5 bases and J dropped 8 bases, with 15 bases sitting between them. The CDR3 has 13 residues. Germline CDR1 is LGHNA and CDR2 is YNFKEQ. The CDR3 DNA is TGTGCCAGCAGCTCAGGGGTCGTCCCAGAAGCTTTCTTT. This sequence encodes CASSSGVVPEAFF.

In its sample, this clonotype was seen many times. The rearrangement joins TRBV7-8 to TRBJ2-1; TRBD2 matches at 10 bases. The CDR3 is 15 amino acids. Trimming cost V 6 bases and J 4 bases; bases outside gene matches: 6. CDR1 and CDR2 from the germline V gene are SGHVS and FQNEAQ. The CDR3, as DNA: TGTGCCAGCAGACTTACTAGCGGGGAATACAATGAGCAGTTCTTC. Protein sequence: CASRLTSGEYNEQFF. Using reference TRBV7-8 and TRBJ2-1 for the parts outside the CDR3, the full variable domain is GAGVSQSPRYKVAKRGQDVALRCDPISGHVSLFWYQQALGQGPEFLTYFQNEAQLDKSGLPSDRFFAERPEGSVSTLKIQRTQQEDSAVYLCASRLTSGEYNEQFFGPGTRLTVL.

This clonotype was picked up many times. This chain links TRBV28 with TRBJ1-2; D perhaps matches TRBD1 (6 bases). Germline V gene sequence: CDR1 MDHEN, CDR2 SYDVKM. V lost 5 bases and J 4 bases, leaving 14 bases between the germline ends. The CDR3 is made up of 14 amino acids. The CDR3 DNA sequence: TGTGCCAGCAGTAACTACAGGGAACCCTATGGCTACACCTTC. Amino acids: CASSNYREPYGYTF.

This clonotype was counted at least ten times. The rearrangement uses TRBV6-6 and TRBJ2-3, with unresolved D. V lost 0 bases, J lost 2 bases, and 6 bases lay in between. The germline CDR1 and CDR2 sequences are MNHNY and SVGAGI (reference sequence). The CDR3 contains 14 residues. CDR3 bases: TGTGCCAGCAGTTACTCCACCTACACAGATACGCAGTATTTT. Encoded protein: CASSYSTYTDTQYF.

The chain recombines TRBV7-2 with TRBJ2-2, with a possible D match to TRBD1 (6 bases). The CDR3 runs to 16 residues. Germline values: CDR1 SGHTA, CDR2 FQGNSA. Between the trimmed V and J ends, which lost 8 bases and 0 bases, there was a span of 16 bases. This CDR3 reads CASVLKTGPNTGELFF. CDR3 nucleotides: TGTGCCAGCGTACTTAAGACAGGCCCGAACACCGGGGAGCTGTTTTTT.

A few counts support this clonotype. The chain links TRBV29-1 to TRBJ2-3, with 7 bases fitting TRBD2. Losses at the gene ends were 4 bases for V and 6 bases for J; bases not matched to a gene: 7. The CDR3 sequence is 13 residues long. The germline gives CDR1 SQVTM, CDR2 ANQGSEA. CDR3 sequence reads: CSVGLLGGDTQYF. The CDR3 coding sequence is TGCAGCGTTGGGCTATTGGGGGGGGATACGCAGTATTTT.

This clonotype was observed at least ten times. The chain couples TRBV10-3 to TRBJ1-4, with D maybe TRBD1 (6 bases). V lost 6 bases and J lost 5, with 10 bases in between. This CDR3 is 13 amino acids long. Germline CDR1 ENHRY, CDR2 SYGVKD. CDR3 nucleotide sequence: TGTGCCATCAGGGACGGACAGAATGAAAAACTGTTTTTT. Its protein is CAIRDGQNEKLFF.

V is TRBV7-9 and J is TRBJ2-7; 10 bases fit TRBD2. In germline, CDR1 is SEHNR, CDR2 FQNEAQ (reference sequence). This CDR3 region has 16 residues. V was pared by 2 bases and J by 4 bases, with 8 bases of the junction left unmatched. DNA for the CDR3: TGTGCCAGCAGCTTACTAGCGGGAGACTGGGAGTACGAGCAGTACTTC. Translating it yields CASSLLAGDWEYEQYF.

This clonotype was seen only once. The J gene is TRBJ2-1, the V gene TRBV20-1; D is perhaps TRBD1 or TRBD2 (7 bases each). This CDR3 comprises 14 residues. With 6 bases removed from V and 6 bases from J, the gap between germline ends came to 18 bases. Looked up from germline, CDR1 is DFQATT and CDR2 is SNEGSKA (reference sequence). The CDR3 reads CSARGGEAGNEQFF. Written as DNA, the CDR3 is TGCAGTGCCAGGGGGGGGGAGGCGGGCAATGAGCAGTTCTTC.